One sample yielded the 17 T cell receptor beta chains listed below, sequenced in a study of T cell responses to AZD1222 COVID-19 vaccine. Profiling relied on immunoSEQ multiplex PCR, and the TCRdb table lists in-frame clones only, not all of them. The sample has 65,000 to 75,000 clones, 80% to 90% seen once; the top ten hold 21%. The sample in question was peripheral blood, obtained on day 0 of AZD1222 vaccination. These receptors originate from an adult in good health.

This chain uses TRBV27 with TRBJ1-5; 7 bases line up with TRBD1. Germline CDR1 and CDR2: MNHEY and SMNVEV (reference sequence). The V and J ends lost 4 bases and 4 bases, in that order; junction bases with no gene match: 7. This CDR3 region has 15 residues. In DNA form, the CDR3 reads TGTGCCAGCAGTTCGGGACAGAATTTGAATCAGCCCCAGCATTTT. Its translation is CASSSGQNLNQPQHF.

The rearrangement joins TRBV10-3 to TRBJ1-1; 10 bases line up with TRBD1. Germline trimming cut 6 bases from V and 4 bases from J; bases unmatched to any gene: 8. Germline values: CDR1 ENHRY, CDR2 SYGVKD. CDR3 length equals 15 residues. The CDR3 DNA follows: TGTGCCATCAGACCCCCGGGACAGGGGTCCACTGAAGCTTTCTTT. It specifies CAIRPPGQGSTEAFF.

Here the CDR3 reads CSVVTGYNEKLFF. CDR3 nucleotide sequence: TGCAGCGTAGTGACCGGTTATAATGAAAAACTGTTTTTT. The J gene is TRBJ1-4, the V gene TRBV29-1; the D is unclear. V was shortened by 6 bases and J by 4 bases, with 12 bases between the two germline ends. Germline loops: CDR1 SQVTM, CDR2 ANQGSEA. There are 13 residues in the CDR3.

The chain recombines TRBV4-3 with TRBJ2-1; 12 bases match TRBD2. Trimming took 2 bases from V and 0 from J; bases not matched to a gene: 14. This CDR3 is built from 21 residues. Germline V gene sequence: CDR1 LGHNA, CDR2 YSLEER. CDR3: CASSQSPVGLAGPSSYNEQFF. As DNA, the CDR3 is TGCGCCAGCAGCCAATCTCCCGTTGGACTAGCGGGACCGAGCTCCTACAATGAGCAGTTCTTC.

The chain carries TRBV6-5 and TRBJ1-5; no reliable D call. CDR3 size: 12 residues. Germline CDR1 is MNHEY and CDR2 is SVGAGI. Trimming took 11 bases from V and 2 from J, leaving 10 bases between them. CDR3 DNA: TGTGCCGACGGGGAGGGCAATCAGCCCCAGCATTTT. Translation: CADGEGNQPQHF.

The chain combines TRBV5-6 with TRBJ1-1; maybe TRBD1 (5 bases). CDR1 is SGHDT, CDR2 YYEEEE, per germline. Deletions cut 0 bases from V and 0 bases from J, with 15 bases between. The CDR3 extends over 17 amino acids. The CDR3 nucleotides are TGTGCCAGCAGCTTGGTCCGCCAGGGAATACTGAACACTGAAGCTTTCTTT. Protein product: CASSLVRQGILNTEAFF.

This sequence joins TRBV27 and TRBJ1-1; D gene ambiguous. V lost 6 bases to trimming and J lost 2 bases, with 7 bases between them. This CDR3 has 12 residues. Germline V CDR1 and CDR2: MNHEY, SMNVEV (reference sequence). Written as DNA, the CDR3 is TGTGCCAGCAGAGAAGGTAACACTGAAGCTTTCTTT. This sequence encodes CASREGNTEAFF.

This clone has only a few counts. The chain is built from TRBV7-6 and TRBJ2-5, with 8 nucleotides matching TRBD1. The germline CDR1 and CDR2 sequences are SGHVS and FNYEAQ. Trimming at V came to 2 bases and at J to 3 bases, leaving 11 bases not matched to a gene. The CDR3 totals 17 residues. CDR3 bases: TGTGCCAGCAGCTTACCGGTGGACAGGGCGGAGGAAGAGACCCAGTACTTC. Residues: CASSLPVDRAEEETQYF. Variable domain in full (rest from reference TRBV7-6 and TRBJ2-5): GAGVSQSPRYKVTKRGQDVALRCDPISGHVSLYWYRQALGQGPEFLTYFNYEAQQDKSGLPNDRFSAERPEGSISTLTIQRTEQRDSAMYRCASSLPVDRAEEETQYFGPGTRLLVL.

This chain uses TRBV9 with TRBJ1-1, with TRBD1 as a possible D gene (6 bases). The CDR3 runs 13 residues. Germline V CDR1 and CDR2: SGDLS, YYNGEE. The germline V and J ends were trimmed by 0 bases and 6 bases, with 9 bases remaining between them. CDR3 sequence (DNA): TGTGCCAGCAGCGTAGCCAGGGGCGCTGAAGCTTTCTTT. This translates into CASSVARGAEAFF.

V usage is TRBV20-1 and J usage is TRBJ2-2; the D call may be TRBD1 or TRBD2 (5 bases each). V lost 6 bases to trimming and J lost 6 bases, with 8 bases between them. Germline loops: CDR1 DFQATT, CDR2 SNEGSKA (reference sequence). This CDR3 has 11 amino acids. The CDR3: CSARDAGELFF. The CDR3 DNA is TGCAGTGCCCGGGACGCCGGGGAGCTGTTTTTT.

The chain couples TRBV28 to TRBJ2-7, with TRBD2 identical over 7 bases. The length of the CDR3 is 18 residues. Germline-derived CDR1 and CDR2 are MDHEN and SYDVKM. With V trimmed by 3 bases and J by 3 bases, 17 bases remained unmatched. CDR3 coding DNA: TGTGCCAGCAGTTTCCCCCGGCGGGGGTTTCAGCCTATCTACGAGCAGTACTTC. It codes for CASSFPRRGFQPIYEQYF. Complete variable domain (other parts from reference TRBV28 and TRBJ2-7): DVKVTQSSRYLVKRTGEKVFLECVQDMDHENMFWYRQDPGLGLRLIYFSYDVKMKEKGDIPEGYSVSREKKERFSLILESASTNQTSMYLCASSFPRRGFQPIYEQYFGPGTRLTVT.

The rearrangement links TRBV7-3 to TRBJ2-2; 12 bases agree with TRBD2. The CDR3 has 15 amino acids. Trimming at V came to 5 bases and at J to 7 bases, leaving 5 bases not matched to a gene. The germline CDR1 and CDR2 sequences are SGHTA and FQGTGA. CDR3 loop: CASSPRTSGVGELFF. In nucleotides, the CDR3 is TGTGCCAGCAGCCCGCGGACTAGCGGGGTCGGGGAGCTGTTTTTT.

The chain recombines TRBV28 with TRBJ2-5; the match to TRBD2 covers 14 bases. V trimming: 6 bases; J trimming: 6 bases; junction bases outside the gene matches: 9. The germline CDR1 and CDR2 sequences are MDHEN and SYDVKM. This CDR3 region has 16 residues. CDR3 amino acids: CASRGGLAGEGKTQYF. DNA for the CDR3: TGTGCCAGCAGGGGGGGACTAGCGGGAGAGGGGAAGACCCAGTACTTC.

This sequence joins TRBV30 and TRBJ2-1; D not resolved. V was cut by 0 bases and J by 2 bases, with 8 bases left in between. The CDR3 extends over 14 amino acids. Germline CDR1 reads GTSNPN; CDR2 reads SVGIG (reference sequence). The CDR3 nucleotides are TGTGCCTGGAGTGTTGGGGTACCCTACAATGAGCAGTTCTTC. Protein: CAWSVGVPYNEQFF.

This clone turned up a few times. The V call is TRBV28, the J call TRBJ1-4, with 9 bases fitting TRBD1. Germline loops: CDR1 MDHEN, CDR2 SYDVKM. This CDR3 has 14 amino acids. V shed 7 bases, J shed 5 bases, and the junction held 5 bases outside the gene matches. The CDR3 here is CASKRDRVNEKLFF. In DNA form, the CDR3 reads TGTGCCAGCAAGCGGGACAGGGTAAATGAAAAACTGTTTTTT.

The chain employs TRBV4-2 and TRBJ1-6; D gene uncertain. CDR1 is LGHNA and CDR2 is YNFKEQ in the germline V gene. The V end was cut by 0 bases, the J end by 2 bases, with 11 bases between. The CDR3 spans 17 residues. CDR3 protein: CASSQDIRVAYNSPLHF. DNA for the CDR3: TGTGCCAGCAGCCAAGATATAAGGGTTGCCTATAATTCACCCCTCCACTTT.

This clone occurred a few times. The CDR3 loop is CASSLGSGAWETQYF. The DNA for the CDR3 is TGTGCCAGCAGCTTAGGATCCGGGGCGTGGGAGACCCAGTACTTC. The chain links TRBV7-6 to TRBJ2-5; D may be TRBD1 or TRBD2 (5 bases each). V lost 1 base and J 5 bases, leaving 14 bases between the germline ends. Germline CDR1 reads SGHVS; CDR2 reads FNYEAQ. This CDR3 is 15 amino acids long.